This T cell receptor beta chain was documented in a study of blood T cell repertoires in COVID-19. Whole-study context: The United States, Italy and Spain supplied acute and convalescent COVID-19 samples.

TCRdb keeps only in-frame clones here, not all; method: immunoSEQ multiplex PCR. This repertoire shows some 240,000 clones, 82% found once; its top ten account for around 12%. The germline V gene encodes CDR1 SNHLY and CDR2 FYNNEI. Trimming took off 9 bases at V and 1 base at J, with 13 bases between the two ends. The CDR3 runs to 14 residues. The clonotype originates from a woman aged 60-70 years with active or convalescent COVID-19. Input material: peripheral blood. V is TRBV2 and J is TRBJ1-5; D possibly corresponds to TRBD1 (6 bases). The CDR3 DNA reads as TGTGCCAGTTGGGACAATGGGAGCAATCAGCCCCAGCATTTT. Translated, it gives CASWDNGSNQPQHF. Looking up the rest from reference TRBV2 and TRBJ1-5 gives the full variable domain: EPEVTQTPSHQVTQMGQEVILRCVPISNHLYFYWYRQILGQKVEFLVSFYNNEISEKSEIFDDQFSVERPDGSNFTLKIRSTKLEDSAMYFCASWDNGSNQPQHFGDGTRLSIL.